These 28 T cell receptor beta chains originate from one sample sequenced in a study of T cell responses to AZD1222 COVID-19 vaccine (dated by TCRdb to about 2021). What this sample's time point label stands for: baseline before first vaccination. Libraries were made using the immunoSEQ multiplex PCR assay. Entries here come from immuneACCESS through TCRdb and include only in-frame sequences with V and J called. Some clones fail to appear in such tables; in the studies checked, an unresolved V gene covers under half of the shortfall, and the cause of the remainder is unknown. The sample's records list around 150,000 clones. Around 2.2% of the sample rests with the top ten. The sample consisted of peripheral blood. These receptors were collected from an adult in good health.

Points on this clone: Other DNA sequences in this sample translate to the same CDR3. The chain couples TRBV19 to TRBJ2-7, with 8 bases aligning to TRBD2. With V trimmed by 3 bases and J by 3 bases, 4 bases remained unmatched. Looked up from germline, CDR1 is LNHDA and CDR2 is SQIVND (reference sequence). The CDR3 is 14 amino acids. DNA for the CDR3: TGTGCCAGTAGTATCGGGCTAGCGGGCTACGAGCAGTACTTC. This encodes CASSIGLAGYEQYF.

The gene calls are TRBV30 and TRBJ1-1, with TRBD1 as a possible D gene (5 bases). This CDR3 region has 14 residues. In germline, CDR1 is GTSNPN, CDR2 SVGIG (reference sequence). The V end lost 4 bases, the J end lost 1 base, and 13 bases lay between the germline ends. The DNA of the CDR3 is TGTGCCTGGATACCACAGGACAAGAACACTGAAGCTTTCTTT. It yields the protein CAWIPQDKNTEAFF.

CDR3 amino acids: CASSQDRRSNQPQHF. The DNA of the CDR3 is TGCGCCAGCAGCCAAGATCGGAGAAGCAATCAGCCCCAGCATTTT. The rearrangement uses TRBV4-1 and TRBJ1-5; D is unresolved. Per the germline V gene, CDR1 is MGHRA and CDR2 is YSYEKL. Trimming cost V 0 bases and J 1 base, with 7 bases left between them. The CDR3 runs to 15 residues.

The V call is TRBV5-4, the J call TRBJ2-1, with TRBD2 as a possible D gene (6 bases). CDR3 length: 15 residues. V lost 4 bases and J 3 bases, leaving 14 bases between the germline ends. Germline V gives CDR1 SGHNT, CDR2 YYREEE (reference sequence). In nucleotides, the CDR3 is TGTGCCAGCAGCCAATCCCTAGCGAACTACAATGAGCAGTTCTTC. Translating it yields CASSQSLANYNEQFF.

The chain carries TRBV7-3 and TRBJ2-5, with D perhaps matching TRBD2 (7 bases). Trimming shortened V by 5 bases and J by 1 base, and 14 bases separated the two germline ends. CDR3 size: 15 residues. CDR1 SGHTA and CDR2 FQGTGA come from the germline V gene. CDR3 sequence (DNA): TGTGCCAGCAGCCCAAGGGGGGGGTTCCAAGAGACCCAGTACTTC. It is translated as CASSPRGGFQETQYF.

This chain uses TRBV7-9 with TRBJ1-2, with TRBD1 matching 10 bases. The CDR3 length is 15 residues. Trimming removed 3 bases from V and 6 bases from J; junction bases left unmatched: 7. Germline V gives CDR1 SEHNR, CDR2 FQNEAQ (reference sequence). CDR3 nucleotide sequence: TGTGCCAGCAGCTTTAGGACAGGGGGTATGGATGGCTACACCTTC. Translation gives CASSFRTGGMDGYTF.

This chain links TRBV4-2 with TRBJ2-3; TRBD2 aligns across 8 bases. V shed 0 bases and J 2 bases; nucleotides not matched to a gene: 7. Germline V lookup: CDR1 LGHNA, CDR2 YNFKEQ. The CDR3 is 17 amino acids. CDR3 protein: CASSQDFQRGHTDTQYF. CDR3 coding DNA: TGTGCCAGCAGCCAAGATTTCCAGCGGGGGCACACAGATACGCAGTATTTT.

The CDR3 sequence is CASSEAAGGHTEAFF. The CDR3 nucleotides are TGTGCCAGCAGTGAAGCCGCGGGAGGGCACACTGAAGCTTTCTTT. This chain joins TRBV6-1 and TRBJ1-1; D remains unclear. CDR1 and CDR2 from the germline V gene are MNHNS and SASEGT. V lost 0 bases to trimming and J lost 3 bases, with 11 bases between them. The CDR3 is 15 amino acids.

The CDR3 is CACLRGTYNEQFF. CDR3 DNA: TGTGCCTGCCTCCGGGGAACTTACAATGAGCAGTTCTTC. This chain uses TRBV30 with TRBJ2-1; perhaps TRBD2 as D (5 bases). Trimming left V 6 bases short and J 4 bases short, with 13 bases between. CDR3 length equals 13 residues. Germline assignment: CDR1 GTSNPN and CDR2 SVGIG (reference sequence).

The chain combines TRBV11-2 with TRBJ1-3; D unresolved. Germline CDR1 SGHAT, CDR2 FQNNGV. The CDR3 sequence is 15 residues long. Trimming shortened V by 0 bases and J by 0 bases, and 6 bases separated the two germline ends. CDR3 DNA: TGTGCCAGCAGCTTAGAGCGGGCCTCTGGAAACACCATATATTTT. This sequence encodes CASSLERASGNTIYF.

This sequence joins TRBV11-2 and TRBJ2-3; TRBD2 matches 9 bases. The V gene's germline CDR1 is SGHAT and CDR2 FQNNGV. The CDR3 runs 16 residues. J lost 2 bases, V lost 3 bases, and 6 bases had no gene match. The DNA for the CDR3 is TGTGCCAGCAGCTTGGGCGGGGGGGCCTTCACAGATACGCAGTATTTT. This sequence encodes CASSLGGGAFTDTQYF.

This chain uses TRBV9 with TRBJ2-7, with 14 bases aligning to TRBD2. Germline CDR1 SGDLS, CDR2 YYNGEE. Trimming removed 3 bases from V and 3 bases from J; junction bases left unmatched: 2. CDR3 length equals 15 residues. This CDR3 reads CASSGGLAGDYEQYF. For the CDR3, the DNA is TGTGCCAGCAGCGGGGGACTAGCGGGGGACTACGAGCAGTACTTC.

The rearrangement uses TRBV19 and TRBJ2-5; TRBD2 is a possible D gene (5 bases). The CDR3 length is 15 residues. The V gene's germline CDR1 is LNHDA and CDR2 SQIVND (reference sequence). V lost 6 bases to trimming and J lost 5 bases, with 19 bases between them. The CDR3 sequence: CASSPARLAVETQYF. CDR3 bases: TGTGCCAGTAGCCCCGCGCGGCTAGCAGTGGAGACCCAGTACTTC.

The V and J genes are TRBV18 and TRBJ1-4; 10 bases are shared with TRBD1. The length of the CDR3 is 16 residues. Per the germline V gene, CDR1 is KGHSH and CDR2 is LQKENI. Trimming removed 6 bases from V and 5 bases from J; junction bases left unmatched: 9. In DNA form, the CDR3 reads TGTGCCAGCTCTCAAAATGTGGGACAGGGGAATGAAAAACTGTTTTTT. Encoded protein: CASSQNVGQGNEKLFF.

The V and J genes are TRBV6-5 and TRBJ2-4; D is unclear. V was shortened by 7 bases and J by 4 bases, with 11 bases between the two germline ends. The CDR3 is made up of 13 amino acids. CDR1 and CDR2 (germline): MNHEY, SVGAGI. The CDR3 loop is CASTGPAKNIQYF. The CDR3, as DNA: TGTGCCAGCACTGGCCCTGCTAAAAACATTCAGTACTTC.

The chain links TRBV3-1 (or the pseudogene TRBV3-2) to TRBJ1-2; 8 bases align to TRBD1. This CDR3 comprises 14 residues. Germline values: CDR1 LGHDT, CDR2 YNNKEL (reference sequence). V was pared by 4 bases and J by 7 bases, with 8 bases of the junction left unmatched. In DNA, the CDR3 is TGTGCCAGCAGCCCGGGGGGACAGGAGGTTGGCTACACCTTC. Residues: CASSPGGQEVGYTF.

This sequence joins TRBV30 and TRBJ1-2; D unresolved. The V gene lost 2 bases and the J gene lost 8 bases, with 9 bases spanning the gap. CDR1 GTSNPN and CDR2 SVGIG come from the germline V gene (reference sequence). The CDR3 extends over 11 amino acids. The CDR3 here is CAWSSGGGYTF. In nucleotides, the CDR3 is TGTGCCTGGAGTTCCGGAGGCGGCTACACCTTC.

This CDR3 reads CASSLGGQGPHQPQHF. The DNA for the CDR3 is TGTGCCAGCAGCCTAGGGGGACAGGGGCCCCATCAGCCCCAGCATTTT. The chain links TRBV28 to TRBJ1-5, with 10 bases aligning to TRBD1. Germline CDR1 reads MDHEN; CDR2 reads SYDVKM. After removal of 6 bases from V and 5 bases from J, the junction contained 10 bases not matched to a gene. This CDR3 comprises 16 residues.

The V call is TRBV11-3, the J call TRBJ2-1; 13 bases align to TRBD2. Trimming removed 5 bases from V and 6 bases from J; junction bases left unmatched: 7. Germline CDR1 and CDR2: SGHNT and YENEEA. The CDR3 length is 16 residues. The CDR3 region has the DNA TGTGCCAGCAGCCGACTAGCGGGGGGAAGGGCCAATGAGCAGTTCTTC. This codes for CASSRLAGGRANEQFF.

CDR3 loop: CASRLARWAFNEQFF. For the CDR3, the DNA is TGTGCAAGTCGCTTAGCCCGATGGGCTTTCAATGAGCAGTTCTTC. The rearrangement uses TRBV12-2 and TRBJ2-1; the table calls TRBD1, which could not be checked here. TRBV12-2 constitutes a pseudogene. This CDR3 region has 15 residues.

This chain's CDR3 is CASWTGSGGYTF. The CDR3 nucleotides read TGTGCCAGTTGGACAGGGTCAGGCGGCTACACCTTC. This sequence joins TRBV19 and TRBJ1-2; 8 nucleotides align to TRBD1. The germline gives CDR1 LNHDA, CDR2 SQIVND (reference sequence). CDR3 length equals 12 residues. The V and J ends lost 8 bases and 8 bases, in that order; junction bases with no gene match: 7.

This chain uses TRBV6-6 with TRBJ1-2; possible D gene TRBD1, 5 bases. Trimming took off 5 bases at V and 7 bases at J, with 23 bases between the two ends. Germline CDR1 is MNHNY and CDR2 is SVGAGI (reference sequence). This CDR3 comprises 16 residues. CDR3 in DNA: TGTGCCAGCAGTACCCCGGGGGAGGTTGGGGTAGGTGGCTACACCTTC. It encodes CASSTPGEVGVGGYTF.

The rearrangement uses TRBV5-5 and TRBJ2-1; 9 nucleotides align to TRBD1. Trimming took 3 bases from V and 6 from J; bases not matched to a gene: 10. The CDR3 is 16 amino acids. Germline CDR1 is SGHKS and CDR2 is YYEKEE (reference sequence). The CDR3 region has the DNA TGTGCCAGCAGCTCAACTACAGGGGGCGCCTTCAATGAGCAGTTCTTC. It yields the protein CASSSTTGGAFNEQFF.

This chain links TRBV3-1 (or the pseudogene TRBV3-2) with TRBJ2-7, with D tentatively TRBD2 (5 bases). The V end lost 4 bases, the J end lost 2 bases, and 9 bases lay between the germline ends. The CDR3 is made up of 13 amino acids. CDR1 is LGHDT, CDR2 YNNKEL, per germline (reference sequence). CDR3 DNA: TGTGCCAGCAGCCCCGCGGGTCCCTACGAGCAGTACTTC. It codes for CASSPAGPYEQYF.

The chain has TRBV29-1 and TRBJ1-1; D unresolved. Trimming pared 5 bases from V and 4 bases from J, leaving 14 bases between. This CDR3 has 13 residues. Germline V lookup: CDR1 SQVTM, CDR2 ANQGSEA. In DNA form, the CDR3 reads TGCAGCGTTACCGGACGGCTCGGCACTGAAGCTTTCTTT. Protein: CSVTGRLGTEAFF.

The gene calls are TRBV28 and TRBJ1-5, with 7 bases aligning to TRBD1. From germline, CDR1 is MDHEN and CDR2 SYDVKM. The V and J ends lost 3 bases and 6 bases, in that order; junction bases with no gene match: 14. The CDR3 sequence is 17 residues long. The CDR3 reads CASSLQPGQQAAQPQHF. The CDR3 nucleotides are TGTGCCAGCAGTTTGCAACCGGGACAGCAGGCGGCTCAGCCCCAGCATTTT.

This CDR3 is CASRGGTGAMNTEAFF. The CDR3 DNA reads TGTGCCAGTAGGGGGGGGACAGGGGCGATGAACACTGAAGCTTTCTTT. The genes are TRBV19 and TRBJ1-1; TRBD1 agrees at 10 bases. Germline trimming cut 6 bases from V and 0 bases from J; bases unmatched to any gene: 7. This CDR3 spans 16 amino acids. Germline V gene data show CDR1 as LNHDA and CDR2 as SQIVND (reference sequence).

CDR3 sequence (DNA): TGTGCCAGCAGCCCTCCGAGGGGCCGTGAAAAACTGTTTTTT. Encoded protein: CASSPPRGREKLFF. This rearrangement joins TRBV28 to TRBJ1-4; D possibly corresponds to TRBD1 (5 bases). Trimming pared 6 bases from V and 7 bases from J, leaving 15 bases between. The CDR3 spans 14 residues. Germline V gene lookup returns CDR1 MDHEN and CDR2 SYDVKM.